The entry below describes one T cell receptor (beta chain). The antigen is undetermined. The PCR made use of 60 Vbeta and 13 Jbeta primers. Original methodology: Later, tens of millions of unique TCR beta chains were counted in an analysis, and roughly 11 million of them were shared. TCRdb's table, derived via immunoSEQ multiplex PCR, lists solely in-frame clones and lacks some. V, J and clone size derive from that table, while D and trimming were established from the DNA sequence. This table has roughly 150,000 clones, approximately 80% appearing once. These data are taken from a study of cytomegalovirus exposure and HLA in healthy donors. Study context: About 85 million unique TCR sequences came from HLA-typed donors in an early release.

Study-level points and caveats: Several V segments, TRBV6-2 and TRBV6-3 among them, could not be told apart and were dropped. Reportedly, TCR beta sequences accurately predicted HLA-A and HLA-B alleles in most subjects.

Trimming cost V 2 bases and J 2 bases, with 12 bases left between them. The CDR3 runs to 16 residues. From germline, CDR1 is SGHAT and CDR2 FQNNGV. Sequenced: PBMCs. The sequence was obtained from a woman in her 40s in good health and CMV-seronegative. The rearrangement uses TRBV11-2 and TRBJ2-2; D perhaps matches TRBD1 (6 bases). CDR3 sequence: CASSLSPGTNTGELFF. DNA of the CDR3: TGTGCCAGCAGCTTATCCCCGGGGACAAACACCGGGGAGCTGTTTTTT. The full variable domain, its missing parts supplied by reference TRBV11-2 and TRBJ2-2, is EAGVAQSPRYKIIEKRQSVAFWCNPISGHATLYWYQQILGQGPKLLIQFQNNGVVDDSQLPKDRFSAERLKGVDSTLKIQPAKLEDSAVYLCASSLSPGTNTGELFFGEGSRLTVL.